This T cell receptor (beta chain) comes out of a study of cytomegalovirus exposure and HLA in healthy donors. On the study more broadly: The platform used for the 120 or so validation repertoires matched that of the approximately 620 first-cohort repertoires, a later analysis reported.

Study-wide results and caveats: TCR beta chains numbering approximately 150 were designated cytomegalovirus-associated.

The CDR3 is made up of 13 amino acids. V was shortened by 0 bases and J by 7 bases, with 7 bases between the two germline ends. In germline, CDR1 is LNHNV, CDR2 YYDKDF (reference sequence). The data were produced by immunoSEQ multiplex PCR, yet TCRdb's version contains in-frame clones alone and is incomplete. The sample holds about 220,000 clones, about 83% seen once. With respect to this clone: The target antigen is unknown.

The sequencing input was PBMCs. The TCR comes from a young man in good health and CMV-seronegative. The chain carries TRBV15 and TRBJ1-5; D remains unclear. CDR3 sequence (DNA): TGTGCCACCAGCAGAGAGATTGAGCAGCCCCAGCATTTT. This sequence encodes CATSREIEQPQHF.